A single TCR beta chain is shown here with its context. This sample is part of a study of blood T cell repertoires in COVID-19. Measured with immunoSEQ multiplex PCR; TCRdb has only the in-frame clones, and not every one. The top ten clones hold about 7% of a sample with under 350,000 clones, 90% of them seen once. V dropped 5 bases and J dropped 2; count of bases not matched to a gene: 5. CDR3 length: 15 residues. Germline CDR1 MNHEY, CDR2 SVGEGT. This TCR derives from a woman aged 25 to 39 with COVID-19, enrolled during active disease. Sequencing was performed on peripheral blood. V is TRBV6-2 or TRBV6-3 and J is TRBJ2-1; 8 bases align to TRBD2. The CDR3 bases are TGTGCCAGCAGTATGACTAGCGTTGCCTACAATGAGCAGTTCTTC. Encoded protein: CASSMTSVAYNEQFF.